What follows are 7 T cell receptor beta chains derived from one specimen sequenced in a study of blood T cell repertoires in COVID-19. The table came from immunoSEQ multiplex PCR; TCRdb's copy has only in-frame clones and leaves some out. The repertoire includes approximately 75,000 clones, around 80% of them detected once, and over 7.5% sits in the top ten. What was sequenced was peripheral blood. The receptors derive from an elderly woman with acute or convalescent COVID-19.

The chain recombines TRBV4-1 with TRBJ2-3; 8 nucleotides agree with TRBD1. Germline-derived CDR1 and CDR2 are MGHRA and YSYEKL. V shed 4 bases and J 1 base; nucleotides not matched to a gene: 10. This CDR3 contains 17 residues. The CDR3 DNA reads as TGCGCCAGCAGCCGTCAAGGGCAGGGGGCCGGCACAGATACGCAGTATTTT. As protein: CASSRQGQGAGTDTQYF.

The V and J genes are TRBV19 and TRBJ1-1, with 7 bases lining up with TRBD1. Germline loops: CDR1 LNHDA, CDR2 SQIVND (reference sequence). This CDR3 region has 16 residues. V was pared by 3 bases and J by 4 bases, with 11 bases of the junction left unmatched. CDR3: CASSMRQGKPSTEAFF. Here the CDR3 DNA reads TGTGCCAGTAGTATGAGACAGGGTAAACCTAGCACTGAAGCTTTCTTT.

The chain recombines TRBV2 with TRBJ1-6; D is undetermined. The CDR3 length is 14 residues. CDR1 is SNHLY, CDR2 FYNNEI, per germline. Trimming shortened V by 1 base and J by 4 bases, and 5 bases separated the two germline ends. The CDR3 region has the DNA TGTGCCAGCAGTGAAGTCAGGTATAATTCACCCCTCCACTTT. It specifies CASSEVRYNSPLHF.

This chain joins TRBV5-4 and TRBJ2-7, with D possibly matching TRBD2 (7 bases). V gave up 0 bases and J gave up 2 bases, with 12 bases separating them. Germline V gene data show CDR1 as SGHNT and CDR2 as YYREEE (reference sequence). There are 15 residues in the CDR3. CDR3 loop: CASSLGGGLAYEQYF. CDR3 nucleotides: TGTGCCAGCAGCTTGGGGGGGGGCCTTGCCTACGAGCAGTACTTC.

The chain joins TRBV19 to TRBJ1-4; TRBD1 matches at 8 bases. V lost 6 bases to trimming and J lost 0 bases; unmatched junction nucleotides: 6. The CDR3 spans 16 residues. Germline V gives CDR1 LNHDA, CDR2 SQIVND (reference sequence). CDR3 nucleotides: TGTGCCAGTAGCCCGACAGGGGCTGCAACTAATGAAAAACTGTTTTTT. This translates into CASSPTGAATNEKLFF.

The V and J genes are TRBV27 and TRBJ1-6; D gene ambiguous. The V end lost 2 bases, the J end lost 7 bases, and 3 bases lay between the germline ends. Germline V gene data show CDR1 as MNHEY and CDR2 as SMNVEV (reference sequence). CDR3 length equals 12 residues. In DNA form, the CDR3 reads TGTGCCAGCAGTTTACCAAATTCACCCCTCCACTTT. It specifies CASSLPNSPLHF.

The CDR3 nucleotides read TGTGCCAGTAGTATGGGGGGGATCGGCTACGAGCAGTACTTC. Residues: CASSMGGIGYEQYF. The V call is TRBV19, the J call TRBJ2-7, with TRBD2 matching 7 bases. The CDR3 contains 14 residues. The germline gives CDR1 LNHDA, CDR2 SQIVND (reference sequence). V was pared by 3 bases and J by 3 bases, with 5 bases of the junction left unmatched. Full variable domain (remainder filled in from reference TRBV19 and TRBJ2-7): DGGITQSPKYLFRKEGQNVTLSCEQNLNHDAMYWYRQDPGQGLRLIYYSQIVNDFQKGDIAEGYSVSREKKESFPLTVTSAQKNPTAFYLCASSMGGIGYEQYFGPGTRLTVT.